These 16 T cell receptor beta chains were sequenced from one sample in a study of pediatric ulcerative colitis. The table came from immunoSEQ multiplex PCR; TCRdb's copy has only in-frame clones and leaves some out. This table holds 4,500 to 5,500 clones, roughly 87% found once. The source material was blood. These receptors originate from a boy aged 5-17 years with mild ulcerative colitis.

The chain couples TRBV10-1 to TRBJ2-2; 15 bases match TRBD2. The CDR3 consists of 19 residues. CDR1 is WNHNN and CDR2 is SYGVQD in the germline V gene (reference sequence). V lost 0 bases, J lost 2 bases, and 4 bases stayed unmatched. This CDR3 is CASSESGLAGGFNTGELFF. CDR3 DNA sequence: TGCGCCAGCAGTGAGTCGGGACTAGCGGGAGGATTCAACACCGGGGAGCTGTTTTTT.

The chain combines TRBV2 with TRBJ2-2; D is uncertain. Trimming removed 3 bases from V and 1 base from J, with 12 bases in between. The CDR3 totals 16 residues. CDR1 and CDR2 from the germline V gene are SNHLY and FYNNEI. The CDR3 spells CASSDELPMNTGELFF. In DNA form, the CDR3 reads TGTGCCAGCAGTGACGAACTTCCGATGAACACCGGGGAGCTGTTTTTT.

In this sample, this clone turned up once. J is TRBJ1-5 and V is TRBV2, with 7 bases fitting TRBD1. Germline V gene lookup returns CDR1 SNHLY and CDR2 FYNNEI. J lost 0 bases, V lost 6 bases, and 8 bases had no gene match. The CDR3 runs to 16 residues. Here the CDR3 DNA reads TGTGCCAGCAGCAGGACAGGCCCCCATAGCAATCAGCCCCAGCATTTT. The encoded protein is CASSRTGPHSNQPQHF.

V usage is TRBV5-1 and J usage is TRBJ2-7; 8 bases fit TRBD2. The J segment lost 3 bases and the V segment lost 0 bases, leaving 11 bases of the junction unmatched. Germline V CDR1 and CDR2: SGHRS, YFSETQ. The CDR3 sequence is 17 residues long. The CDR3, as DNA: TGCGCCAGCAGCTTGGCTGCCACTAGCGGACCGAGCTACGAGCAGTACTTC. It encodes CASSLAATSGPSYEQYF.

J is TRBJ2-1 and V is TRBV5-1, with TRBD1 matching 8 bases. The ends lost 2 bases at V and 4 bases at J; junction bases unmatched: 8. Germline V gene sequence: CDR1 SGHRS, CDR2 YFSETQ. The CDR3 runs to 16 residues. CDR3 sequence reads: CASSFPGGLPYNEQFF. CDR3 bases: TGCGCCAGCAGCTTCCCAGGGGGCTTACCTTACAATGAGCAGTTCTTC.

This clone was seen a single time. The chain has TRBV29-1 and TRBJ2-5, with a tentative D call TRBD2 (5 bases). V shed 5 bases and J shed 1 base, with 14 bases lying between them. Germline loops: CDR1 SQVTM, CDR2 ANQGSEA. The CDR3 is 14 residues long. In DNA, the CDR3 is TGCAGCGTTCCCCGAGGGCCCCGCCAAGAGACCCAGTACTTC. Translated: CSVPRGPRQETQYF. The full variable domain, completed using reference TRBV29-1 and TRBJ2-5, is SAVISQKPSRDICQRGTSLTIQCQVDSQVTMMFWYRQQPGQSLTLIATANQGSEATYESGFVIDKFPISRPNLTFSTLTVSNMSPEDSSIYLCSVPRGPRQETQYFGPGTRLLVL.

In this sample, this clone turned up once. CDR3 loop: CASSPGTSGDEQYF. As DNA, the CDR3 is TGTGCCAGTAGCCCAGGGACTAGCGGAGACGAGCAGTACTTC. The V gene is TRBV19, the J gene TRBJ2-7, with 11 bases that match TRBD2. J lost 5 bases, V lost 6 bases, and 6 bases had no gene match. Germline V lookup: CDR1 LNHDA, CDR2 SQIVND (reference sequence). The CDR3 has 14 amino acids.

CDR3 sequence (DNA): TGTGCCAGTATGACCACCGCAGGGAGAGATACGCAGTATTTT. It codes for CASMTTAGRDTQYF. The chain carries TRBV19 and TRBJ2-3; possibly TRBD1 or TRBD2 for D (5 bases each). Trimming shortened V by 7 bases and J by 5 bases, and 16 bases separated the two germline ends. Germline V gives CDR1 LNHDA, CDR2 SQIVND (reference sequence). CDR3 length: 14 residues.

This clone was observed once. The V call is TRBV5-8, the J call TRBJ2-3; the D gene is possibly TRBD2 (5 bases). Trimming pared 6 bases from V and 1 base from J, leaving 9 bases between. CDR1 SGHTS and CDR2 YDEGEE come from the germline V gene. This CDR3 comprises 13 residues. The CDR3 reads CASTTAGTDTQYF. CDR3 sequence (DNA): TGTGCCAGCACCACAGCGGGCACAGATACGCAGTATTTT.

This chain uses TRBV7-9 with TRBJ2-1, with D perhaps TRBD2 (6 bases). In germline, CDR1 is SEHNR, CDR2 FQNEAQ (reference sequence). Trimming took off 5 bases at V and 7 bases at J, with 18 bases between the two ends. The length of the CDR3 is 15 residues. The CDR3: CASSIGSYSNNEQFF. DNA of the CDR3: TGTGCCAGCAGCATCGGGAGTTATTCAAATAATGAGCAGTTCTTC.

This clone was detected a few times. The chain has TRBV7-9 and TRBJ2-1, with TRBD2 identical over 8 bases. With 4 bases clipped from V and 3 bases from J, the junction kept 14 bases outside the gene matches. The CDR3 is made up of 18 amino acids. Per the germline V gene, CDR1 is SEHNR and CDR2 is FQNEAQ (reference sequence). The CDR3 bases are TGTGCCAGCAGCTCCAACCTCGCGGGAGGCCCAAACTACAATGAGCAGTTCTTC. Translated, it gives CASSSNLAGGPNYNEQFF. The whole variable domain, remainder taken from reference TRBV7-9 and TRBJ2-1, is DTGVSQNPRHKITKRGQNVTFRCDPISEHNRLYWYRQTLGQGPEFLTYFQNEAQLEKSRLLSDRFSAERPKGSFSTLEIQRTEQGDSAMYLCASSSNLAGGPNYNEQFFGPGTRLTVL.

Relative to its sample, this clone is large. The chain recombines TRBV10-3 with TRBJ2-5, with 10 bases aligning to TRBD1. The V gene end was trimmed by 10 bases and the J gene end by 4 bases; junction bases not matched to a gene: 6. This CDR3 contains 13 residues. The germline gives CDR1 ENHRY, CDR2 SYGVKD. CDR3 protein: CARDRGRGETQYF. DNA for the CDR3: TGTGCCAGAGACAGGGGGCGAGGAGAGACCCAGTACTTC.

This chain links TRBV27 with TRBJ2-1, with a tentative D call TRBD1 (5 bases). Germline CDR1 and CDR2: MNHEY and SMNVEV (reference sequence). The CDR3 totals 12 residues. V lost 5 bases, J lost 6 bases, and 8 bases lay in between. CDR3 bases: TGTGCCAGCAGTGACAGCCTCAATGAGCAGTTCTTC. It codes for CASSDSLNEQFF.

The chain carries TRBV18 and TRBJ2-1, with a weak D call TRBD2 (6 bases). The germline V and J ends were trimmed by 6 bases and 2 bases, with 11 bases remaining between them. This CDR3 comprises 14 residues. Germline CDR1 is KGHSH and CDR2 is LQKENI. Here the CDR3 reads CASSPTSPYNEQFF. CDR3 DNA: TGTGCCAGCTCCCCGACTAGTCCCTACAATGAGCAGTTCTTC.

The chain carries TRBV5-4 and TRBJ2-6; possible D gene TRBD2, 5 bases. The CDR3 runs 16 residues. The V gene lost 4 bases and the J gene lost 1 base, with 12 bases spanning the gap. Germline loops: CDR1 SGHNT, CDR2 YYREEE (reference sequence). The CDR3 DNA reads TGTGCCAGCAGCCGGGATGGTGGATCTGGGGCCAACGTCCTGACTTTC. It yields the protein CASSRDGGSGANVLTF.

This clone was counted a single time. In DNA, the CDR3 is TGTGCCAGCAGTGATGGGGACAGGGGGCGAGGCTACACCTTC. Translated, it gives CASSDGDRGRGYTF. This chain uses TRBV6-1 with TRBJ1-2, with 12 bases identical to TRBD1. Germline CDR1 MNHNS, CDR2 SASEGT. V gave up 3 bases and J gave up 8 bases; unmatched junction bases: 4. CDR3 length: 14 residues.